A single sample is the source of the 10 T cell receptor beta chains below, sequenced in a study of T cell responses to AZD1222 COVID-19 vaccine. TCRdb keeps only in-frame clones here, not all; method: immunoSEQ multiplex PCR. The sample includes about 150,000 clones, approximately 88% seen only once; the top ten take 3% to 4%. This sample comprised peripheral blood, obtained on day 0 of MenACWY control vaccination. The receptor set was obtained from an adult in good health.

The V and J genes are TRBV14 and TRBJ2-3; D is unclear. Germline CDR1 reads SGHDN; CDR2 reads FVKESK. With 0 bases removed from V and 7 bases from J, the gap between germline ends came to 8 bases. The CDR3 consists of 13 residues. CDR3: CASSQDRRNTQYF. For the CDR3, the DNA is TGTGCCAGCAGCCAAGATCGGAGAAATACGCAGTATTTT.

The table lists this clone with a count of one. J is TRBJ2-1 and V is TRBV11-3; TRBD2 matches 7 bases. The CDR3 sequence is 14 residues long. Germline V gene data show CDR1 as SGHNT and CDR2 as YENEEA. The V gene end was trimmed by 4 bases and the J gene end by 10 bases; junction bases not matched to a gene: 10. The CDR3 protein is CASSSRAGVREQFF. CDR3 in DNA: TGTGCCAGCAGCTCTCGGGCGGGAGTACGAGAGCAGTTCTTC.

The chain links TRBV5-6 to TRBJ1-1; D is uncertain. Germline V gives CDR1 SGHDT, CDR2 YYEEEE. CDR3 size: 15 residues. V dropped 7 bases and J dropped 0 bases, with 16 bases sitting between them. The CDR3 sequence is CASPPLGSLNTEAFF. CDR3 bases: TGTGCCAGCCCCCCTCTGGGCAGTTTGAACACTGAAGCTTTCTTT.

The CDR3 sequence: CSASHLGSSYEQYF. The CDR3 DNA is TGCAGTGCCAGTCATCTGGGTAGCTCCTACGAGCAGTACTTC. The chain couples TRBV20-1 to TRBJ2-7, with D uncertain. The CDR3 loop spans 14 amino acids. Germline V gene data show CDR1 as DFQATT and CDR2 as SNEGSKA (reference sequence). V dropped 6 bases and J dropped 0 bases, with 15 bases sitting between them.

The chain carries TRBV4-2 and TRBJ2-3; 11 bases fit TRBD1. The germline V gene encodes CDR1 LGHNA and CDR2 YNFKEQ. V trimming: 5 bases; J trimming: 0 bases; junction bases outside the gene matches: 4. The CDR3 is made up of 16 amino acids. The CDR3 sequence: CASSARDRGSTDTQYF. The CDR3 DNA is TGTGCCAGCAGCGCCCGGGACAGGGGGAGCACAGATACGCAGTATTTT.

The CDR3 spells CATRQGHEQYF. The CDR3 coding sequence is TGTGCCACCAGACAGGGCCACGAGCAGTACTTC. The chain links TRBV15 to TRBJ2-7; D might be TRBD1 (6 bases). CDR3 length: 11 residues. Germline values: CDR1 LNHNV, CDR2 YYDKDF (reference sequence). The V and J ends lost 6 bases and 5 bases respectively, with 8 bases between them.

The gene calls are TRBV18 and TRBJ2-3; D is unclear. V was clipped by 10 bases and J by 3 bases, with 17 bases between them. The CDR3 runs 14 residues. Germline V gene data show CDR1 as KGHSH and CDR2 as LQKENI. The chain's CDR3 is CATHPGLGTDTQYF. The DNA of the CDR3 is TGTGCCACCCACCCAGGCCTGGGTACAGATACGCAGTATTTT.

This clone was seen a single time. The CDR3 protein is CAIRDPNEKLFF. CDR3 DNA: TGTGCCATCAGGGATCCGAATGAAAAACTGTTTTTT. This chain connects TRBV10-3 to TRBJ1-4; D is unresolved. This CDR3 is 12 amino acids long. CDR1 is ENHRY, CDR2 SYGVKD, per germline. The V end lost 6 bases, the J end lost 5 bases, and 7 bases lay between the germline ends.

The rearrangement links TRBV5-1 to TRBJ1-5; D may be TRBD1 (6 bases). Germline V gene lookup returns CDR1 SGHRS and CDR2 YFSETQ. Trimming pared 0 bases from V and 7 bases from J, leaving 20 bases between. The CDR3 is 17 amino acids. The CDR3 nucleotides are TGCGCCAGCAGCTTGGCCTGGGGCCAGGGGTTGGAGCAGCCCCAGCATTTT. Its protein product is CASSLAWGQGLEQPQHF.

The V gene is TRBV5-4, the J gene TRBJ2-1; TRBD1 matches at 10 bases. Unmatched junction bases numbered 9, after V lost 0 bases and J lost 9 bases. CDR3 length: 16 amino acids. Germline lookup yields CDR1 SGHNT and CDR2 YYREEE (reference sequence). DNA of the CDR3: TGTGCCAGCAGCTTGGGTTGGACAGGGGGGACGGGTGAGCAGTTCTTC. It encodes CASSLGWTGGTGEQFF.